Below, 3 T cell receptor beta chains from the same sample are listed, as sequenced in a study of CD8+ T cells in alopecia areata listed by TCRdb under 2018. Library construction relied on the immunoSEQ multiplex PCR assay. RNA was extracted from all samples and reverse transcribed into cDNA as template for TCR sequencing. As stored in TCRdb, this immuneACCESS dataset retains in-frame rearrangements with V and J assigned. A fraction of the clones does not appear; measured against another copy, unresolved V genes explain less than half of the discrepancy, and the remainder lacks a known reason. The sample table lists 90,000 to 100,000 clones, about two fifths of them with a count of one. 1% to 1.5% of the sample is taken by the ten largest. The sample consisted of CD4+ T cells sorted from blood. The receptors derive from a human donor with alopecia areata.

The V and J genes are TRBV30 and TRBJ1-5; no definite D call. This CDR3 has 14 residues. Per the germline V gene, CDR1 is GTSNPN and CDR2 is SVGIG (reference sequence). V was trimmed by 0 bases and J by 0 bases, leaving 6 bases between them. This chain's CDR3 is CAWSVQYSNQPQHF. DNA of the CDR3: TGTGCCTGGAGTGTTCAATATAGCAATCAGCCCCAGCATTTT.

CDR3 in DNA: TGTGCCAGCAGCCCTGGACTAGCCCTGCAGTTCTTC. Protein sequence: CASSPGLALQFF. The chain recombines TRBV6-6 with TRBJ2-1; the match to TRBD2 covers 8 bases. Looked up from germline, CDR1 is MNHNY and CDR2 is SVGAGI (reference sequence). V was pared by 6 bases and J by 12 bases, with 7 bases of the junction left unmatched. There are 12 residues in the CDR3.

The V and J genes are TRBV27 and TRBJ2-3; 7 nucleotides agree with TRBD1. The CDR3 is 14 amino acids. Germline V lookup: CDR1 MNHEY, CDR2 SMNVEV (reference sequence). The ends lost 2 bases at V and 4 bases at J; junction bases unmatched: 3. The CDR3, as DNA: TGTGCCAGCAGTTTAAACAGGGGCCCAGATACGCAGTATTTT. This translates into CASSLNRGPDTQYF.